This record looks at one TCR beta chain sequence and its context. Its antigen remains unknown. The sample originates from a study of T cell responses to AZD1222 COVID-19 vaccine. Looking at the study overall: Pooling was applied to second doses at about 4 or about 12 weeks. General study findings and limits: Clonal diversity was possibly underestimated, and the donors were mostly white British, with more females. Repertoire sampling was restricted to post-peak T cell response timepoints. Spike was spanned by vaccine-associated CD4 TCRs, with dominance at 160-218 and 743-854.

V lost 5 bases and J 7 bases, leaving 9 bases between the germline ends. The CDR3 runs to 13 residues. Germline-derived CDR1 and CDR2 are SGHAT and FQNNGV. Assay: immunoSEQ multiplex PCR; the TCRdb copy retains only in-frame clones and omits some. There are some 120,000 clones in the sample; about 87% occur only once, and 4.5% to 5% lies in the top ten. The gene calls are TRBV11-2 and TRBJ1-6; no firm D call. This clonotype was obtained from an adult in good health. Sample: peripheral blood, taken on day 0 of AZD1222 vaccination. The CDR3 is CASSNVRNSPLHF. The DNA for the CDR3 is TGTGCCAGCAGCAACGTCAGGAATTCACCCCTCCACTTT.